What follows are 6 T cell receptor beta chains derived from one specimen sequenced in a study of T cells in Graves' hyperthyroidism and ophthalmopathy. RNA transcripts were the template for amplifying TCR beta CDR3 regions. HTBI primers were the set used in a first-round RT-PCR of the TCR CDR3. Via MiXCR, TCRdb re-called the multiplex PCR reads, giving one row per CDR3 protein. The sample lists about 500,000 distinct CDR3 sequences; 16% were seen once. The material sequenced was blood. The receptor source for this set is a woman aged 18-29 years with Graves' hyperthyroidism.

The gene calls are TRBV3-1 and TRBJ1-3; tentatively, D is TRBD1 (5 bases). Trimming removed 0 bases at V and 1 base at J, with 10 bases between. Germline V CDR1 and CDR2: LGHDT, YNNKEL (reference sequence). This CDR3 contains 16 residues. The CDR3: CASSQDSWGSGNTIYF. The CDR3 DNA sequence: TGTGCCAGCAGCCAAGACAGTTGGGGGTCTGGAAACACCATATATTTT.

The chain couples TRBV2 to TRBJ1-6, with D unresolved. This CDR3 region has 12 residues. V dropped 6 bases and J dropped 10 bases, with 10 bases sitting between them. Looked up from germline, CDR1 is SNHLY and CDR2 is FYNNEI. The CDR3 DNA follows: TGTGCCAGCAGCCAGTATCCGTCACCCCTCCACTTT. Amino acid sequence: CASSQYPSPLHF.

The rearrangement links TRBV10-2 to TRBJ1-1; no clear D gene. Germline-derived CDR1 and CDR2 are WSHSY and SAAADI. V was trimmed by 6 bases and J by 0 bases, leaving 14 bases between them. This CDR3 has 15 residues. The CDR3 sequence: CASSALAGLNTEAFF. The CDR3 DNA sequence: TGCGCCAGCAGCGCCTTGGCAGGCTTGAACACTGAAGCTTTCTTT.

This clonotype was seen ten or more times. The rearrangement joins TRBV12-3 or TRBV12-4 to TRBJ2-5; 7 nucleotides match TRBD2. This CDR3 spans 14 amino acids. V lost 5 bases to trimming and J lost 5 bases; unmatched junction nucleotides: 8. CDR3 in DNA: TGTGCCAGCAGTGATGCGACTAGCCGTGAGACCCAGTACTTC. Translation: CASSDATSRETQYF.

This clonotype was seen ten or more times. The V gene is TRBV6-5, the J gene TRBJ2-7; 9 bases fit TRBD1. The CDR3 length is 14 residues. Germline trimming cut 0 bases from V and 5 bases from J; bases unmatched to any gene: 2. CDR1 is MNHEY, CDR2 SVGAGI, per germline. CDR3 DNA: TGTGCCAGCAGTTACTCGGGACAGGGAAACGAGCAGTACTTC. This encodes CASSYSGQGNEQYF.

J is TRBJ2-2 and V is TRBV11-1, with D perhaps being TRBD1 or TRBD2 (5 bases each). V gave up 3 bases and J gave up 2 bases, with 19 bases separating them. There are 18 residues in the CDR3. CDR1 and CDR2 (germline): SGHAT, FQDESV (reference sequence). The chain's CDR3 is CASSFSPLRGANTGELFF. For the CDR3, the DNA is TGTGCCAGCAGCTTTTCTCCTCTCCGGGGCGCTAACACCGGGGAGCTGTTTTTT.